This T cell receptor beta chain was sequenced during a study of blood T cells in healthy people across ages. V gave up 2 bases and J gave up 9 bases; unmatched junction bases: 16. This CDR3 has 17 amino acids. Per germline, CDR1 DFQATT and CDR2 SNEGSKA (reference sequence). Whole-study findings and limits: Per million T cells, TCR beta diversity dropped roughly linearly as age increased.

In its sample, this clonotype was seen a few times. As yet, its antigen is unknown. It was with a sample-barcoded 5' primer and a J-beta primer mix that a second PCR of roughly 6 to 12 cycles was run. Each CDR3 protein gets one entry after TCRdb re-called the 5' RACE reads with MiXCR. Among around 1,700,000 distinct CDR3 sequences listed, roughly 27% were seen once. Specimen: blood. The gene calls are TRBV20-1 and TRBJ1-6, with 7 nucleotides matching TRBD1. This TCR was recovered from a woman in her 30s in good health. CDR3 in amino acids: CSARLDRSLGVSSPLHF. CDR3 coding DNA: TGCAGTGCTAGACTGGACAGGTCCCTCGGTGTTTCTTCACCCCTCCACTTT.